This passage covers 29 T cell receptor beta chains from one sample sequenced in a study of T cells in Graves' hyperthyroidism and ophthalmopathy. RNA transcripts provided the source from which TCR beta CDR3 regions were amplified. Using the HTBI primer set, a first-round RT-PCR was run on the TCR CDR3. TCRdb re-called the multiplex PCR reads through MiXCR, storing one row per CDR3 protein. The sample has some 690,000 distinct CDR3 sequences, roughly 17% seen once. The specimen sequenced was blood. Every receptor here comes from a man aged 50 or older with Graves' hyperthyroidism.

This clonotype was seen a few times. The rearrangement links TRBV3-1 to TRBJ1-2; unclear D gene. Germline CDR1 reads LGHDT; CDR2 reads YNNKEL (reference sequence). The CDR3 contains 14 residues. V was trimmed by 0 bases and J by 6 bases, leaving 11 bases between them. CDR3 in DNA: TGTGCCAGCAGCCAAGATTGGGGAGGCCATGGCTACACCTTC. Residues: CASSQDWGGHGYTF.

This clonotype was seen a handful of times. The chain carries TRBV7-2 and TRBJ2-1; 9 bases line up with TRBD1. V was pared by 6 bases and J by 8 bases, with 8 bases of the junction left unmatched. This CDR3 spans 14 amino acids. The germline V gene has CDR1 SGHTA and CDR2 FQGNSA. The CDR3 reads CASRGQGPRHEQFF. As DNA, the CDR3 is TGTGCCAGCAGGGGACAGGGACCACGGCATGAGCAGTTCTTC. The full variable domain, with the rest looked up from reference TRBV7-2 and TRBJ2-1, is GAGVSQSPSNKVTEKGKDVELRCDPISGHTALYWYRQSLGQGLEFLIYFQGNSAPDKSGLPSDRFSAERTGGSVSTLTIQRTQQEDSAVYLCASRGQGPRHEQFFGPGTRLTVL.

This clonotype was counted a few times. V and J are TRBV12-5 and TRBJ2-2; 7 bases fit TRBD2. Trimming cost V 3 bases and J 4 bases; bases outside gene matches: 11. CDR3 length equals 17 residues. Germline V gene data show CDR1 as LGHNT and CDR2 as FRNRAP. Written as DNA, the CDR3 is TGTGCTAGTGGTTTTCGGGCGGGGGAAGGAAGCACCGGGGAGCTGTTTTTT. Its protein product is CASGFRAGEGSTGELFF.

This chain uses TRBV20-1 with TRBJ2-4; tentative D call: TRBD2 (6 bases). The length of the CDR3 is 16 residues. With 2 bases removed from V and 0 bases from J, the gap between germline ends came to 14 bases. Looked up from germline, CDR1 is DFQATT and CDR2 is SNEGSKA (reference sequence). Written as DNA, the CDR3 is TGCAGTGCTAGAAGTATGGAGGGGATAGCCAAAAACATTCAGTACTTC. It specifies CSARSMEGIAKNIQYF.

This clonotype was observed at least ten times. Written as DNA, the CDR3 is TGTGCCAGCAGTTTACTAGCGAGCTCCTACAATGAGCAGTTCTTC. It yields the protein CASSLLASSYNEQFF. This chain links TRBV6-1 with TRBJ2-1, with TRBD2 matching over 7 bases. CDR3 size: 15 residues. The V and J ends lost 5 bases and 0 bases, in that order; junction bases with no gene match: 4. The germline V gene encodes CDR1 MNHNS and CDR2 SASEGT.

The chain joins TRBV2 to TRBJ1-2, with 7 positions matching TRBD1. Trimming took 8 bases from V and 4 from J; bases not matched to a gene: 10. The CDR3 consists of 14 residues. From germline, CDR1 is SNHLY and CDR2 FYNNEI. This CDR3 reads CASAGGGWGYGYTF. CDR3 sequence (DNA): TGTGCCAGCGCAGGGGGTGGGTGGGGCTATGGCTACACCTTC. Variable domain in full (rest from reference TRBV2 and TRBJ1-2): EPEVTQTPSHQVTQMGQEVILRCVPISNHLYFYWYRQILGQKVEFLVSFYNNEISEKSEIFDDQFSVERPDGSNFTLKIRSTKLEDSAMYFCASAGGGWGYGYTFGSGTRLTVV.

The table lists this clonotype with a few counts. The CDR3 region is CASSGGGLAGSYEQYF. In nucleotides, the CDR3 is TGTGCCAGCAGCGGTGGTGGACTAGCGGGCTCCTACGAGCAGTACTTC. The chain links TRBV5-8 to TRBJ2-7; TRBD2 matches at 11 bases. The CDR3 runs 16 residues. V dropped 4 bases and J dropped 0; count of bases not matched to a gene: 6. CDR1 and CDR2 (germline): SGHTS, YDEGEE. Drawing the rest from reference TRBV5-8 and TRBJ2-7, the complete variable domain is EAGVTQSPTHLIKTRGQQATLRCSPISGHTSVYWYQQALGLGLQFLLWYDEGEERNRGNFPPRFSGRQFPNYSSELNVNALELEDSALYLCASSGGGLAGSYEQYFGPGTRLTVT.

This clonotype was seen ten or more times. The chain recombines TRBV30 with TRBJ1-1; D not resolved. The germline V and J ends were trimmed by 5 bases and 4 bases, with 11 bases remaining between them. Germline loops: CDR1 GTSNPN, CDR2 SVGIG (reference sequence). CDR3 length: 12 amino acids. CDR3 DNA: TGTGCCTGGCATTTTTCGGGCACTGAAGCTTTCTTT. Amino acid sequence: CAWHFSGTEAFF.

This clonotype was detected a few times. The V gene is TRBV20-1, the J gene TRBJ2-1; 9 bases line up with TRBD2. Germline V gives CDR1 DFQATT, CDR2 SNEGSKA (reference sequence). The CDR3 is 15 amino acids. V shed 3 bases and J 3 bases; nucleotides not matched to a gene: 6. In nucleotides, the CDR3 is TGCAGTGCTAGCCCTAGCGGGAAGGTCTACAATGAGCAGTTCTTC. Translating gives CSASPSGKVYNEQFF.

About this clonotype itself: A much larger clonotype is one base distant, so this may be a read error. CDR3 DNA: TGTGCCAGCAACCCGTTTCAGGGATCCTACGAGCAGTACTTC. It specifies CASNPFQGSYEQYF. The V and J genes are TRBV7-3 and TRBJ2-7; maybe TRBD1 (5 bases). This CDR3 region has 14 residues. CDR1 is SGHTA and CDR2 is FQGTGA in the germline V gene. V was pared by 7 bases and J by 1 base, with 14 bases between. The entire variable domain, with the rest obtained from reference TRBV7-3 and TRBJ2-7, is as follows: GAGVSQTPSNKVTEKGKYVELRCDPISGHTALYWYRQSLGQGPEFLIYFQGTGAADDSGLPNDRFFAVRPEGSVSTLKIQRTERGDSAVYLCASNPFQGSYEQYFGPGTRLTVT.

This clonotype occurred a few times. The chain recombines TRBV3-1 with TRBJ2-1, with 7 bases identical to TRBD2. Germline V lookup: CDR1 LGHDT, CDR2 YNNKEL (reference sequence). The CDR3 extends over 17 amino acids. The J segment lost 6 bases and the V segment lost 0 bases, leaving 11 bases of the junction unmatched. CDR3 sequence: CASSQERVGGWFNEQFF. CDR3 in DNA: TGTGCCAGCAGCCAAGAAAGGGTGGGAGGGTGGTTCAATGAGCAGTTCTTC.

This clonotype came up a few times. The rearrangement links TRBV5-1 to TRBJ2-1; 15 bases align to TRBD2. Losses at the gene ends were 0 bases for V and 2 bases for J; bases not matched to a gene: 21. Germline values: CDR1 SGHRS, CDR2 YFSETQ. The CDR3 is made up of 24 amino acids. The CDR3 DNA follows: TGCGCCAGCAGCTTGGATGGGACATCAGGACTAGCGGGAGGGCCCCCTGGGCCCTACAATGAGCAGTTCTTC. Its protein product is CASSLDGTSGLAGGPPGPYNEQFF.

There are a few counts of this clonotype. The chain joins TRBV20-1 to TRBJ2-2; 8 bases are shared with TRBD2. Germline CDR1 and CDR2: DFQATT and SNEGSKA (reference sequence). J lost 4 bases, V lost 3 bases, and 4 bases had no gene match. The length of the CDR3 is 14 residues. CDR3 DNA sequence: TGCAGTGCTAGGGGACTAGTATTCACCGGGGAGCTGTTTTTT. Translated, it gives CSARGLVFTGELFF.

This sequence joins TRBV7-6 and TRBJ2-5; D possibly matches TRBD1 or TRBD2 (5 bases each). The germline gives CDR1 SGHVS, CDR2 FNYEAQ. Trimming stripped 6 bases from V and 5 bases from J, with 13 bases between. This CDR3 comprises 13 residues. The CDR3 is CASRREGKETQYF. DNA for the CDR3: TGTGCCAGCAGGAGAGAGGGGAAGGAGACCCAGTACTTC.

This clonotype appeared a few times. One end of the junction varies from germline; a read error may be responsible. The chain recombines TRBV7-9 with TRBJ2-4; 7 bases map to TRBD2. This CDR3 has 12 amino acids. Germline CDR1 is SEHNR and CDR2 is FQNEAQ (reference sequence). The CDR3 region has the DNA TGTGCCGGCAGCCGGGACTACAGCATTCAGTACTTC. This codes for CAGSRDYSIQYF.

There are many counts of this clonotype. The CDR3 is CASSTGYDAGELFF. CDR3 coding DNA: TGTGCCAGCAGTACAGGGTACGATGCCGGGGAGCTGTTTTTT. The V call is TRBV27, the J call TRBJ2-2; D is perhaps TRBD1 (6 bases). CDR3 length equals 14 residues. Trimming left V 5 bases short and J 6 bases short, with 13 bases between. The germline CDR1 and CDR2 sequences are MNHEY and SMNVEV (reference sequence).

This clonotype showed up just a few times. This rearrangement joins TRBV19 to TRBJ2-3; D remains ambiguous. The V end was cut by 0 bases, the J end by 10 bases, with 11 bases between. Germline CDR1 and CDR2: LNHDA and SQIVND (reference sequence). The CDR3 covers 13 residues. The CDR3 bases are TGTGCCAGTAGTATAGATGTCCTCCATCCGCAGTATTTT. This encodes CASSIDVLHPQYF.

In this sample, this clonotype turned up a few times. The V gene is TRBV30, the J gene TRBJ2-7, with TRBD1 identical over 9 bases. The germline V gene has CDR1 GTSNPN and CDR2 SVGIG (reference sequence). This CDR3 has 14 amino acids. J lost 6 bases, V lost 4 bases, and 10 bases had no gene match. The CDR3 DNA reads TGTGCCTGGAAGCTCCGGGACAGGGCCGGCGAGCAGTACTTC. Protein product: CAWKLRDRAGEQYF.

J is TRBJ2-5 and V is TRBV19; 10 bases are a match to TRBD2. V shed 1 base, J shed 5 bases, and the junction held 4 bases outside the gene matches. Germline V gene sequence: CDR1 LNHDA, CDR2 SQIVND (reference sequence). The CDR3 is 15 amino acids. The CDR3 DNA is TGTGCCAGTAGTATAGTGCTAGCGGGAGTCGAGACCCAGTACTTC. This codes for CASSIVLAGVETQYF.

This clonotype was recorded at least ten times. The gene calls are TRBV2 and TRBJ1-5; unclear D gene. The CDR3 is made up of 15 amino acids. V gave up 4 bases and J gave up 4 bases, with 14 bases separating them. CDR1 is SNHLY and CDR2 is FYNNEI in the germline V gene. CDR3 in DNA: TGTGCCAGCAGTGGGCACACAAACAGAAATCAGCCCCAGCATTTT. Translation: CASSGHTNRNQPQHF.

This clonotype occurred a few times. This chain uses TRBV7-6 with TRBJ2-7; D remains ambiguous. From germline, CDR1 is SGHVS and CDR2 FNYEAQ. With 4 bases removed from V and 7 bases from J, the gap between germline ends came to 14 bases. The CDR3 extends over 13 amino acids. The CDR3 spells CASSSGSLWEQYF. CDR3 nucleotides: TGTGCCAGCAGCTCCGGATCACTGTGGGAGCAGTACTTC.

The chain has TRBV14 and TRBJ2-7; TRBD2 agrees at 9 bases. With V trimmed by 4 bases and J by 1 base, 8 bases remained unmatched. The CDR3 totals 16 residues. CDR1 and CDR2 from the germline V gene are SGHDN and FVKESK. CDR3 bases: TGTGCCAGCAGCCGTAATCGACTAGCGGTATCCTACGAGCAGTACTTC. As protein: CASSRNRLAVSYEQYF. Full variable domain (rest looked up from reference TRBV14 and TRBJ2-7): EAGVTQFPSHSVIEKGQTVTLRCDPISGHDNLYWYRRVMGKEIKFLLHFVKESKQDESGMPNNRFLAERTGGTYSTLKVQPAELEDSGVYFCASSRNRLAVSYEQYFGPGTRLTVT.

This rearrangement joins TRBV29-1 to TRBJ1-4; D gene unclear. In germline, CDR1 is SQVTM, CDR2 ANQGSEA. Trimming stripped 2 bases from V and 7 bases from J, with 8 bases between. CDR3 length: 12 residues. The CDR3 coding sequence is TGCAGCGTTGAATGGGCTGGTGAAAAACTGTTTTTT. Residues: CSVEWAGEKLFF.

This chain links TRBV29-1 with TRBJ1-3, with TRBD1 as a possible D gene (5 bases). The CDR3 covers 13 residues. The germline gives CDR1 SQVTM, CDR2 ANQGSEA. Between the trimmed V and J ends, which lost 6 bases and 5 bases, there was a span of 14 bases. CDR3 coding DNA: TGCAGCGTGGCTACAGGTATCAGAAACACCATATATTTT. It codes for CSVATGIRNTIYF.

This clonotype was counted a few times. The gene calls are TRBV13 and TRBJ1-5, with D perhaps matching TRBD1 (5 bases). Between the trimmed V and J ends, which lost 2 bases and 1 base, there was a span of 18 bases. The germline CDR1 and CDR2 sequences are PRHDT and FYEKMQ (reference sequence). This CDR3 comprises 18 residues. The CDR3, as DNA: TGTGCCAGCAGCTTAAGGGTTAGCGGGGCCCAAAGCAATCAGCCCCAGCATTTT. Protein sequence: CASSLRVSGAQSNQPQHF.

The table lists this clonotype with many counts. The chain is built from TRBV10-3 and TRBJ2-1; 8 nucleotides agree with TRBD1. The CDR3 totals 15 residues. The germline V gene has CDR1 ENHRY and CDR2 SYGVKD. V trimming: 4 bases; J trimming: 7 bases; junction bases outside the gene matches: 9. CDR3 DNA: TGTGCCATCAGTGTCATACGACAGGGGAAAAATGAGCAGTTCTTC. Translation: CAISVIRQGKNEQFF.

CDR3 nucleotide sequence: TGCGCCAGCAGCTTCCCAGATGCAAACACTGAAGCTTTCTTT. Amino acids: CASSFPDANTEAFF. The chain is built from TRBV5-1 and TRBJ1-1; D is ambiguous. CDR3 length: 14 residues. Trimming pared 2 bases from V and 2 bases from J, leaving 10 bases between. The germline V gene has CDR1 SGHRS and CDR2 YFSETQ.

This clonotype has more than one count but fewer than ten. DNA of the CDR3: TGCAGCGTTGAAGATCTTACGGGGACTAGCGGCCCCTACAATGAGCAGTTCTTC. This sequence encodes CSVEDLTGTSGPYNEQFF. The gene calls are TRBV29-1 and TRBJ2-1; 11 nucleotides align to TRBD2. Germline CDR1 reads SQVTM; CDR2 reads ANQGSEA. Trimming removed 0 bases from V and 2 bases from J; junction bases left unmatched: 9. There are 18 residues in the CDR3.

In this sample, this clonotype turned up many times. The chain is built from TRBV9 and TRBJ2-5; 8 bases align to TRBD2. CDR1 is SGDLS and CDR2 is YYNGEE in the germline V gene. V gave up 0 bases and J gave up 0 bases; unmatched junction bases: 4. The CDR3 runs to 16 residues. CDR3 loop: CASSVGTSLYQETQYF. DNA of the CDR3: TGTGCCAGCAGCGTAGGGACTAGCCTGTACCAAGAGACCCAGTACTTC.